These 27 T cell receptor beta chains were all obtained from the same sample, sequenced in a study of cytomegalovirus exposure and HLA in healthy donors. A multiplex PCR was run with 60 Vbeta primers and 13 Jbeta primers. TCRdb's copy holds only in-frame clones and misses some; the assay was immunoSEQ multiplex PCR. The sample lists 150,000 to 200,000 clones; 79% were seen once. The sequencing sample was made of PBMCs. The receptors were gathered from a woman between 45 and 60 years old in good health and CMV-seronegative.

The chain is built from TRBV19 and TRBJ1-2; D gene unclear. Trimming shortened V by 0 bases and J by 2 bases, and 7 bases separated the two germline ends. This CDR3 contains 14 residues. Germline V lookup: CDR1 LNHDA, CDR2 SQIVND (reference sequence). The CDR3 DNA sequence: TGTGCCAGTAGTATAGAGGCCGGGAACTATGGCTACACCTTC. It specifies CASSIEAGNYGYTF.

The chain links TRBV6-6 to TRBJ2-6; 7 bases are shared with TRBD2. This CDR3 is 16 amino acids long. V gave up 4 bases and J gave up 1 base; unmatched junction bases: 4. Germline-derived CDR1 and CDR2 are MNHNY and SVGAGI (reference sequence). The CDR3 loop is CASSSTGGSGANVLTF. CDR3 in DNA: TGTGCCAGCAGTTCAACCGGGGGGTCTGGGGCCAACGTCCTGACTTTC.

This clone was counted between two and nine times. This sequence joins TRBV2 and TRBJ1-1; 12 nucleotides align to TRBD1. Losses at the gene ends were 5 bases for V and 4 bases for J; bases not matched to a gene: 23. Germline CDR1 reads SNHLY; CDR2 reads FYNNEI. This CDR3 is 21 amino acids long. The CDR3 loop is CASSSKILGTGGGRRVTEAFF. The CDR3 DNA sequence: TGTGCCAGCAGTTCAAAGATCTTGGGGACAGGGGGCGGGCGACGGGTCACTGAAGCTTTCTTT.

The CDR3 spells CASSSTGEVYGYTF. CDR3 sequence (DNA): TGTGCCAGCTCGTCTACAGGGGAGGTCTATGGCTACACCTTC. The V call is TRBV18, the J call TRBJ1-2; TRBD1 matches 7 bases. The CDR3 consists of 14 residues. V gave up 6 bases and J gave up 4 bases; unmatched junction bases: 8. Germline assignment: CDR1 KGHSH and CDR2 LQKENI.

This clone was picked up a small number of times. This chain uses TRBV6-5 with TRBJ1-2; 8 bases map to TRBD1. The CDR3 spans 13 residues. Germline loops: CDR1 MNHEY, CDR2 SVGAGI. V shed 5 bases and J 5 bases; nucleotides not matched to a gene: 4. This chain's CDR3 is CASSGTGGYGYTF. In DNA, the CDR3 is TGTGCCAGCAGTGGAACAGGGGGTTATGGCTACACCTTC.

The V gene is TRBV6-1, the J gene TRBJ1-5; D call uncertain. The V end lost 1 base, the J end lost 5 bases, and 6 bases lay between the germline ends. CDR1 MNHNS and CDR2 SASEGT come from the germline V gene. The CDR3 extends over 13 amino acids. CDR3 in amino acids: CASSEDRDQPQHF. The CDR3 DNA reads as TGTGCCAGCAGTGAAGACCGGGATCAGCCCCAGCATTTT.

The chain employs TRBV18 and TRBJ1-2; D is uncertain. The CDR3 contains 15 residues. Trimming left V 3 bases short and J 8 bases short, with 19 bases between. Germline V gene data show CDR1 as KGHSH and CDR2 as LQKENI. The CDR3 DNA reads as TGTGCCAGCTCACCTCCGGAGGGCCAGGTGGGCGGCTACACCTTC. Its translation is CASSPPEGQVGGYTF.

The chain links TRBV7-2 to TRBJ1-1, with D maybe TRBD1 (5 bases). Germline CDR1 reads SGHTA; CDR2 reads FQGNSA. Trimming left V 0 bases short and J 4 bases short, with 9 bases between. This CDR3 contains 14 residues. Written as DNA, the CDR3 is TGTGCCAGCAGCTTAGCAGGGGTCGGCACTGAAGCTTTCTTT. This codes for CASSLAGVGTEAFF. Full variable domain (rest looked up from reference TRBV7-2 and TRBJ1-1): GAGVSQSPSNKVTEKGKDVELRCDPISGHTALYWYRQSLGQGLEFLIYFQGNSAPDKSGLPSDRFSAERTGGSVSTLTIQRTQQEDSAVYLCASSLAGVGTEAFFGQGTRLTVV.

The CDR3 region is CASGLAGVADTQYF. The CDR3 nucleotides read TGTGCCAGCGGGTTAGCGGGAGTAGCAGATACGCAGTATTTT. V usage is TRBV27 and J usage is TRBJ2-3; 9 positions agree with TRBD2. The CDR3 length is 14 residues. Germline V CDR1 and CDR2: MNHEY, SMNVEV (reference sequence). V lost 8 bases, J lost 4 bases, and 7 bases stayed unmatched.

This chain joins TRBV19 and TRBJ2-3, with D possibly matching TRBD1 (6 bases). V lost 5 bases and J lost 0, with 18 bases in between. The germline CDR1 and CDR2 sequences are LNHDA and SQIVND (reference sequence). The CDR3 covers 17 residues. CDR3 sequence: CASSDPRGNLSTDTQYF. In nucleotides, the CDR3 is TGTGCCAGTAGTGACCCGAGGGGGAATCTTAGCACAGATACGCAGTATTTT.

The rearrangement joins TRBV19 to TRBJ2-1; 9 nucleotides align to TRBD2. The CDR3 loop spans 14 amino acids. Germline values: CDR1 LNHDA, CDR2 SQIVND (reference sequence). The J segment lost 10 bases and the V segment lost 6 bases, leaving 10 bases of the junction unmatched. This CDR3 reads CASRAGGGIGEQFF. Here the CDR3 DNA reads TGTGCCAGTAGGGCGGGAGGGGGAATCGGGGAGCAGTTCTTC.

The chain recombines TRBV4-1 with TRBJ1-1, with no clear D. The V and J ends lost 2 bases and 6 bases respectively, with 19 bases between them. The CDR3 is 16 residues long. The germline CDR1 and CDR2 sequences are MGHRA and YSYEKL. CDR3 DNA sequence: TGCGCCAGCAGCCAACGTGCCCTTGGCAGAAGCGCTGAAGCTTTCTTT. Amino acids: CASSQRALGRSAEAFF.

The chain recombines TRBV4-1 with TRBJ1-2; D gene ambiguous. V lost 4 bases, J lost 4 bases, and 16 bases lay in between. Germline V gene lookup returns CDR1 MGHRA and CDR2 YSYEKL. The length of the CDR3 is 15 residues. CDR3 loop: CASSPGASEGYGYTF. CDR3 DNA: TGCGCCAGCAGCCCCGGCGCTTCCGAGGGCTATGGCTACACCTTC.

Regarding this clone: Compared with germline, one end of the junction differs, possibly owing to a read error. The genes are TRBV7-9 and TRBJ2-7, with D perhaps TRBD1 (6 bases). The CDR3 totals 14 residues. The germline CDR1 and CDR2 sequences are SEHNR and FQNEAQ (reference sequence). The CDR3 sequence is CSSSYTGYHYEQYF. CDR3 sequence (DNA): TGTTCCAGCAGCTACACAGGGTATCACTACGAGCAGTACTTC.

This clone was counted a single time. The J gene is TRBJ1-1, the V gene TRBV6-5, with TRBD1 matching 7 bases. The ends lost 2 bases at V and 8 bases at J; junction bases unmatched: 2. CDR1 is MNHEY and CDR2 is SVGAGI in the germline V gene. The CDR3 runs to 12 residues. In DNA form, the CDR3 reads TGTGCCAGCAGTTACGGACAGGCCGAAGCTTTCTTT. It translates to CASSYGQAEAFF.

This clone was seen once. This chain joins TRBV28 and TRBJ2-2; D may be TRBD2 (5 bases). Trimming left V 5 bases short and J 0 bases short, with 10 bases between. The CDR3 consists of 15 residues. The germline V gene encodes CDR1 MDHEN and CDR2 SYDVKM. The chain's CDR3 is CASSPSGTNTGELFF. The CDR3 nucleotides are TGTGCCAGCAGTCCAAGCGGAACGAACACCGGGGAGCTGTTTTTT.

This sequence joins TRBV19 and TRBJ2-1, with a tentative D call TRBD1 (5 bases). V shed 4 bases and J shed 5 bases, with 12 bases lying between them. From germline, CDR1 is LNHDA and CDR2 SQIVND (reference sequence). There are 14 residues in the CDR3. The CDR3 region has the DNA TGTGCCAGTAGTACAGGGTACGGAGACAATGAGCAGTTCTTC. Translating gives CASSTGYGDNEQFF. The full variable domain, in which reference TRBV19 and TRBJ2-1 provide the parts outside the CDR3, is DGGITQSPKYLFRKEGQNVTLSCEQNLNHDAMYWYRQDPGQGLRLIYYSQIVNDFQKGDIAEGYSVSREKKESFPLTVTSAQKNPTAFYLCASSTGYGDNEQFFGPGTRLTVL.

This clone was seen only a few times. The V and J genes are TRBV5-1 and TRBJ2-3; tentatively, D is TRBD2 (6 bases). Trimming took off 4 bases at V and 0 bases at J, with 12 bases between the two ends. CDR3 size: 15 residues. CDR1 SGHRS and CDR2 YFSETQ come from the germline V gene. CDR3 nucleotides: TGCGCCAGCAGCACCGCTAGCGATAGCACAGATACGCAGTATTTT. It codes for CASSTASDSTDTQYF.

The CDR3 region has the DNA TGTGCCGGGGGGACGGGCTCCTACGAGCAGTACTTC. Amino acid sequence: CAGGTGSYEQYF. The gene calls are TRBV28 and TRBJ2-5; D is perhaps TRBD2 (6 bases). The J call may be faulty, since TRBJ2-7 better matches the DNA end. This CDR3 contains 12 residues. Germline V gene lookup returns CDR1 MDHEN and CDR2 SYDVKM.

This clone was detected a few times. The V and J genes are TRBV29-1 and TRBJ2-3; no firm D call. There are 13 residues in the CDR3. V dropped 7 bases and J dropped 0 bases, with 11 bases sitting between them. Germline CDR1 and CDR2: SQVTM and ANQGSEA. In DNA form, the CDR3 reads TGCAGCGATCGGTTATCTAGCACAGATACGCAGTATTTT. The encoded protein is CSDRLSSTDTQYF.

The CDR3 DNA reads as TGCGCCAGCAGCCAAGTGGGACAGGGGGTTAGAAACACCATATATTTT. Translating it yields CASSQVGQGVRNTIYF. This rearrangement joins TRBV4-3 to TRBJ1-3; 11 bases map to TRBD1. Germline CDR1 LGHNA, CDR2 YSLEER. The V segment lost 1 base and the J segment 5 bases; nucleotides outside the gene matches: 4. This CDR3 spans 16 amino acids.

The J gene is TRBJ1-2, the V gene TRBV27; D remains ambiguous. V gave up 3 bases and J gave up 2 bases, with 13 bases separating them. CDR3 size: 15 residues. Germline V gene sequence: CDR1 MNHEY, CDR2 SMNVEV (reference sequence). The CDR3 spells CASSLAPGLNYGYTF. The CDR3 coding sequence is TGTGCCAGCAGTTTGGCCCCCGGACTCAACTATGGCTACACCTTC.

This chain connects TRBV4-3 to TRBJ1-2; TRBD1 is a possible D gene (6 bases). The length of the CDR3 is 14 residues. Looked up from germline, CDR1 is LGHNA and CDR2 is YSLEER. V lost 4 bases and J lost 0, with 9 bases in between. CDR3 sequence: CASSPAGANYGYTF. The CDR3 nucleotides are TGCGCCAGCAGCCCAGCAGGGGCTAACTATGGCTACACCTTC.

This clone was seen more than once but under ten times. CDR3 nucleotides: TGTGCCAGCAGTTCCGGACTAGCGGGGGGGCAAGAGACCCAGTACTTC. This codes for CASSSGLAGGQETQYF. This chain joins TRBV27 and TRBJ2-5; 15 bases map to TRBD2. The CDR3 extends over 16 amino acids. V was clipped by 4 bases and J by 2 bases; unmatched bases: 2. CDR1 is MNHEY, CDR2 SMNVEV, per germline (reference sequence).

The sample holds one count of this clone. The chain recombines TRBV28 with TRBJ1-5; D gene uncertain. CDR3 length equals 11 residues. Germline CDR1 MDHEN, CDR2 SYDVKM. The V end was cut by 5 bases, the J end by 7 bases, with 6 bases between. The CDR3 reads CASSREQPQHF. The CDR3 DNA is TGTGCCAGCAGTCGGGAACAGCCCCAGCATTTT.

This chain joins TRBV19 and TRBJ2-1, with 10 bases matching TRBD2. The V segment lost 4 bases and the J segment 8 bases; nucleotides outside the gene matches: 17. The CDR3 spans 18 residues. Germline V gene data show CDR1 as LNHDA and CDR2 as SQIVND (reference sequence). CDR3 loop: CASSNVRASGSKHDEQFF. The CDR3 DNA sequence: TGTGCCAGTAGTAATGTCCGAGCTAGCGGGAGCAAACACGATGAGCAGTTCTTC.

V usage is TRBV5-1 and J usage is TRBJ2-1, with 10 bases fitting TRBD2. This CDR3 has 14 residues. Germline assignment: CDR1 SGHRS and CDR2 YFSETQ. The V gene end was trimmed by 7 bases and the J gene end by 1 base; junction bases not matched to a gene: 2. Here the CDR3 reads CASSSGGSYNEQFF. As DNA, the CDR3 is TGCGCCAGCTCTAGCGGGGGTTCCTACAATGAGCAGTTCTTC.